This passage covers 9 T cell receptor beta chains from one sample sequenced in a study of T cells in Graves' hyperthyroidism and ophthalmopathy. TCR beta CDR3 region amplification was performed from RNA transcripts. An initial round of RT-PCR targeting the TCR CDR3 relied on the HTBI primer set. TCRdb reanalysed the multiplex PCR reads using MiXCR and keeps one entry per CDR3 protein. The sample lists about 400,000 distinct CDR3 sequences; approximately 15% were seen once. The sequenced sample was blood. The receptors here all came from a woman aged 18-35 years with Graves' hyperthyroidism.

This clonotype appeared a few times. A single base separates this from a much larger clone, so it may be a read error. The J gene is TRBJ2-5, the V gene TRBV7-9; D ambiguous. The germline V gene encodes CDR1 SEHNR and CDR2 FQNEAQ (reference sequence). The CDR3 sequence is 14 residues long. This CDR3 reads CARSLRSTPETQYF. CDR3 sequence (DNA): TGTGCCCGCAGCTTACGCAGCACCCCGGAGACCCAGTACTTC. Based on the CDR3 plus reference TRBV7-9 and TRBJ2-5, the full variable domain is DTGVSQNPRHKITKRGQNVTFRCDPISEHNRLYWYRQTLGQGPEFLTYFQNEAQLEKSRLLSDRFSAERPKGSFSTLEIQRTEQGDSAMYLCARSLRSTPETQYFGPGTRLLVL.

This clonotype was seen repeatedly, ten times or more. This chain uses TRBV28 with TRBJ2-7; D may correspond to TRBD1 or TRBD2 (5 bases each). This CDR3 spans 16 amino acids. V lost 4 bases and J lost 3, with 19 bases in between. Germline loops: CDR1 MDHEN, CDR2 SYDVKM. This CDR3 is CASSYPSGTENYEQYF. In DNA, the CDR3 is TGTGCCAGCAGTTACCCCTCCGGGACCGAAAACTACGAGCAGTACTTC.

This clonotype has a count of ten or more. This chain joins TRBV11-2 and TRBJ2-7; D may be TRBD1 (6 bases). V was cut by 1 base and J by 5 bases, with 12 bases left in between. CDR3 size: 14 residues. Germline CDR1 reads SGHAT; CDR2 reads FQNNGV. The CDR3 loop is CASSLAGAANEQYF. CDR3 in DNA: TGTGCCAGCAGCTTAGCAGGGGCGGCAAACGAGCAGTACTTC.

The table lists this clonotype with many counts. This chain joins TRBV6-1 and TRBJ1-2, with TRBD1 identical over 8 bases. J gave up 3 bases and V 5 bases, and 8 bases lay outside the gene matches. Looked up from germline, CDR1 is MNHNS and CDR2 is SASEGT. This CDR3 has 15 residues. CDR3 bases: TGTGCCAGCAGTTCCTACAGGGGGGGCTACTATGGCTACACCTTC. This gives the protein CASSSYRGGYYGYTF.

This clonotype was observed many times. The gene calls are TRBV6-1 and TRBJ1-2, with 7 bases lining up with TRBD1. In germline, CDR1 is MNHNS, CDR2 SASEGT. The V gene end was trimmed by 7 bases and the J gene end by 6 bases; junction bases not matched to a gene: 5. CDR3 length: 12 residues. This CDR3 reads CASTPTGNGYTF. CDR3 bases: TGTGCCAGCACCCCGACAGGGAATGGCTACACCTTC.

In nucleotides, the CDR3 is TGTGCCAGCAGCGCCGTGGACAGGGGCTATGGCTACACCTTC. This sequence encodes CASSAVDRGYGYTF. The chain links TRBV5-4 to TRBJ1-2, with 9 bases that match TRBD1. The CDR3 totals 14 residues. V shed 4 bases and J 4 bases; nucleotides not matched to a gene: 5. Germline assignment: CDR1 SGHNT and CDR2 YYREEE (reference sequence).

A few counts support this clonotype. The chain joins TRBV9 to TRBJ2-1, with D unclear. The germline V and J ends were trimmed by 4 bases and 15 bases, with 17 bases remaining between them. Looked up from germline, CDR1 is SGDLS and CDR2 is YYNGEE. This CDR3 has 12 amino acids. The CDR3 loop reads CASSSPLLGWFF. The CDR3 DNA reads as TGTGCCAGCAGCTCCCCACTCTTAGGTTGGTTCTTC.

This clonotype was seen at least ten times. The chain links TRBV7-9 to TRBJ2-1, with D possibly being TRBD2 (6 bases). Trimming stripped 3 bases from V and 0 bases from J, with 15 bases between. CDR1 and CDR2 from the germline V gene are SEHNR and FQNEAQ (reference sequence). CDR3 length equals 17 residues. The CDR3 DNA follows: TGTGCCAGCAGCTTGGGATCGGGGAGGAGCTCCTACAATGAGCAGTTCTTC. Amino acids: CASSLGSGRSSYNEQFF.

This clonotype has a count of ten or more. V is TRBV12-3 or TRBV12-4 and J is TRBJ1-2; no clear D. The ends were cut back, 4 bases at V and 4 bases at J, with 13 bases in the middle. The CDR3 extends over 14 amino acids. The CDR3, as DNA: TGTGCCAGCAGTTATCGACCTTCGGGCTATGGCTACACCTTC. Translating gives CASSYRPSGYGYTF.